This paragraph reports one T cell receptor beta chain. The antigen is not known. This sample was included in a study of blood T cells in healthy people across ages. Individuals who donated were healthy Caucasians from Russia aged roughly 6 to 100. Investigators took around 10 milliliters of peripheral blood from every donor. Next came a second PCR, run for about 6 to 11 cycles, which used a sample-barcoded 5' primer along with a J-beta primer mix. At least 2.5 million CDR3-containing paired-end reads were obtained per sample. TCRdb fed the 5' RACE reads into MiXCR, producing one record per CDR3 protein. The table includes 1,500,000 or so distinct CDR3 sequences, approximately 63% detected once. Whole-study results and caveats: Diversity estimates from one million T cells were considered underestimates.

Deletions cut 10 bases from V and 5 bases from J, with 24 bases between. The CDR3 runs 15 residues. The germline V gene encodes CDR1 MNHEY and CDR2 SVGAGI. The clonotype originates from a young man in good health. The sample consisted of blood. The rearrangement joins TRBV6-5 to TRBJ2-7; a possible D gene is TRBD2 (5 bases). The CDR3 sequence: CATTPAASGLNEQYF. The CDR3 DNA reads as TGTGCCACCACACCGGCTGCATCAGGACTGAACGAGCAGTACTTC.